This TCR beta chain came from a study of human T cells and chemical hapten exposure. Overall study findings and caveats: Alopecia was present in the donors, so their immune response may differ from healthy people's. Sensitization with DPC brought no change to TCRs above 1 in 1000 in frequency. In the PT1 data, expanded TCR counts showed a positive correlation with patch test score.

The germline V gene has CDR1 DFQATT and CDR2 SNEGSKA (reference sequence). The V gene lost 3 bases and the J gene lost 2 bases, with 8 bases spanning the gap. The CDR3 runs to 13 residues. The time point is: patch test 3, about 24 weeks after DPC sensitization. As for treatment: therapeutic diphenylcyclopropenone sensitization with weekly scalp DPC. As originally analysed: There were a median of approximately 96,000 TCRs per sample, with a range from about 23,224 to 690,600. TCRdb re-derived calls from the RACE reads in MiXCR, one entry per CDR3 protein. In this record, the V and J calls reflect TCRdb's handling and not the investigators' own analysis. In the table there are about 92,000 distinct CDR3 sequences, roughly 10% of which are singletons. A note on this clonotype: Its antigen is still unknown.

The source was whole blood, collected in connection with sensitization to the hapten diphenylcyclopropenone (DPC). The chain joins TRBV20-1 to TRBJ2-1; D is perhaps TRBD1 (5 bases). The receptor comes from a woman between 25 and 40 years old with alopecia areata. Some clones in this sample may be carry-over from other donors' samples. CDR3 protein: CSASGRAYNEQFF. As DNA, the CDR3 is TGCAGTGCTAGTGGCAGGGCCTACAATGAGCAGTTCTTC.